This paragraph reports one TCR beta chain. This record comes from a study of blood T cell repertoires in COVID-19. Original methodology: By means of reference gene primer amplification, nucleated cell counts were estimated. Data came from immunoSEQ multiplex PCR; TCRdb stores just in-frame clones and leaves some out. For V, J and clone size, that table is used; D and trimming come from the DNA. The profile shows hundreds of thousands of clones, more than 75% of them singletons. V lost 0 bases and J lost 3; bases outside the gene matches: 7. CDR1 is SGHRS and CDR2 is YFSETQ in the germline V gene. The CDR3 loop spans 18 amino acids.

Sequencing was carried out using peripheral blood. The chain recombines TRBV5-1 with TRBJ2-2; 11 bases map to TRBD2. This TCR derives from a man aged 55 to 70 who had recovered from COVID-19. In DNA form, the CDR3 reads TGCGCCAGCAGCTTGGGGTCTAGCGGGAGGATTTACACCGGGGAGCTGTTTTTT. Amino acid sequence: CASSLGSSGRIYTGELFF.